The 22 T cell receptor beta chains given below trace back to one sample, sequenced in a study of cytomegalovirus exposure and HLA in healthy donors. Primers for the PCR totalled 60 Vbeta and 13 Jbeta. Measured with immunoSEQ multiplex PCR; TCRdb has only the in-frame clones, and not every one. Seen here are some 110,000 clones, about 61% observed once, and the top ten hold roughly 2.4%. The sample consisted of PBMCs. The source of these receptors is a woman in her twenties or thirties in good health and CMV-seronegative.

This clone was recorded once. The chain links TRBV18 to TRBJ2-3; 7 bases agree with TRBD2. The CDR3 is made up of 15 amino acids. J gave up 8 bases and V 3 bases, and 11 bases lay outside the gene matches. The germline CDR1 and CDR2 sequences are KGHSH and LQKENI. CDR3 residues: CASSPVGEGLGTQYF. CDR3 DNA: TGTGCCAGCTCACCTGTTGGGGAGGGCCTTGGTACGCAGTATTTT.

CDR3 protein: CASSKGGQMGTQYF. CDR3 sequence (DNA): TGTGCCAGCAGCAAGGGGGGACAGATGGGGACCCAGTACTTC. The chain uses TRBV5-4 and TRBJ2-5; perhaps TRBD1 as D (7 bases). The germline gives CDR1 SGHNT, CDR2 YYREEE (reference sequence). The CDR3 runs 14 residues. The V end was cut by 4 bases, the J end by 7 bases, with 17 bases between.

The chain carries TRBV7-6 and TRBJ2-7, with 7 bases identical to TRBD2. Trimming at V came to 1 base and at J to 3 bases, leaving 0 bases not matched to a gene. The CDR3 extends over 13 amino acids. The germline CDR1 and CDR2 sequences are SGHVS and FNYEAQ. CDR3 sequence: CASSLGGGYEQYF. CDR3 DNA: TGTGCCAGCAGCTTAGGCGGGGGCTACGAGCAGTACTTC.

The V gene is TRBV7-2, the J gene TRBJ2-1; 7 positions match TRBD1. Germline V lookup: CDR1 SGHTA, CDR2 FQGNSA. V shed 5 bases, J shed 3 bases, and the junction held 7 bases outside the gene matches. This CDR3 comprises 15 residues. The CDR3 nucleotides are TGTGCCAGCAGCCCCTTAGGACAGGACTACAATGAGCAGTTCTTC. Encoded protein: CASSPLGQDYNEQFF.

The chain joins TRBV15 to TRBJ2-7; D ambiguous. Trimming removed 1 base from V and 0 bases from J, with 7 bases in between. The CDR3 loop spans 14 amino acids. Germline values: CDR1 LNHNV, CDR2 YYDKDF (reference sequence). The CDR3 bases are TGTGCCACCAGCAGAGGTTCCCTCTCCTACGAGCAGTACTTC. As protein: CATSRGSLSYEQYF. Variable domain in full (rest from reference TRBV15 and TRBJ2-7): DAMVIQNPRYQVTQFGKPVTLSCSQTLNHNVMYWYQQKSSQAPKLLFHYYDKDFNNEADTPDNFQSRRPNTSFCFLDIRSPGLGDTAMYLCATSRGSLSYEQYFGPGTRLTVT.

The chain combines TRBV7-6 with TRBJ2-7, with D maybe TRBD2 (6 bases). Germline V gene lookup returns CDR1 SGHVS and CDR2 FNYEAQ. V was pared by 5 bases and J by 0 bases, with 14 bases between. This CDR3 contains 15 residues. The CDR3 protein is CASSPGSGVSYEQYF. Written as DNA, the CDR3 is TGTGCCAGCAGCCCAGGCTCGGGAGTCTCCTACGAGCAGTACTTC.

The genes are TRBV6-6 and TRBJ2-3, with TRBD2 matching over 10 bases. Germline V CDR1 and CDR2: MNHNY, SVGAGI (reference sequence). The CDR3 totals 16 residues. V was clipped by 3 bases and J by 1 base; unmatched bases: 4. The CDR3 region has the DNA TGTGCCAGCAGTTATTCTAGCGGGAGTGGCACAGATACGCAGTATTTT. Translated: CASSYSSGSGTDTQYF.

This clone has more than one count but fewer than ten. The CDR3 DNA reads TGTGCCAGCAGACCCGGGACAGGGGACACTGAAGCTTTCTTT. Translating it yields CASRPGTGDTEAFF. The chain has TRBV7-3 and TRBJ1-1, with TRBD1 identical over 10 bases. This CDR3 has 14 amino acids. Trimming removed 6 bases from V and 3 bases from J; junction bases left unmatched: 4. CDR1 SGHTA and CDR2 FQGTGA come from the germline V gene.

The genes are TRBV15 and TRBJ2-3; D is possibly TRBD2 (5 bases). V was cut by 1 base and J by 2 bases, with 7 bases left in between. Per the germline V gene, CDR1 is LNHNV and CDR2 is YYDKDF (reference sequence). CDR3 length: 14 amino acids. CDR3 region: CATSRAGYTDTQYF. In nucleotides, the CDR3 is TGTGCCACCAGCAGAGCGGGATACACAGATACGCAGTATTTT.

This chain connects TRBV6-5 to TRBJ2-3; D gene unclear. This CDR3 has 13 amino acids. Germline lookup yields CDR1 MNHEY and CDR2 SVGAGI. V was cut by 2 bases and J by 2 bases, with 5 bases left in between. The CDR3 reads CASSYHNTDTQYF. The CDR3 nucleotides are TGTGCCAGCAGTTACCACAACACAGATACGCAGTATTTT.

This clone was found once. The rearrangement uses TRBV28 and TRBJ1-4, with no clear D. The CDR3 length is 18 residues. Germline V gene lookup returns CDR1 MDHEN and CDR2 SYDVKM. Trimming removed 5 bases at V and 6 bases at J, with 25 bases between. The DNA of the CDR3 is TGTGCCAGCAGTCAATCACCTTGGAAGAGTGGGGAGGATGAAAAACTGTTTTTT. Translation gives CASSQSPWKSGEDEKLFF.

This chain uses TRBV4-3 with TRBJ2-1; possibly TRBD2 for D (5 bases). This CDR3 region has 13 residues. Germline CDR1 is LGHNA and CDR2 is YSLEER. V dropped 1 base and J dropped 9 bases, with 10 bases sitting between them. CDR3 nucleotide sequence: TGCGCCAGCAGCCAAGTCGGGGAGTTTGAGCAGTTCTTC. This translates into CASSQVGEFEQFF.

J is TRBJ2-5 and V is TRBV5-1; 8 bases agree with TRBD2. The CDR3 length is 15 residues. The germline V gene encodes CDR1 SGHRS and CDR2 YFSETQ. V gave up 0 bases and J gave up 4 bases; unmatched junction bases: 5. CDR3 nucleotide sequence: TGCGCCAGCAGCTTGGCTTCGGGGGGGAGAGAGACCCAGTACTTC. It yields the protein CASSLASGGRETQYF.

V usage is TRBV4-3 and J usage is TRBJ2-1, with TRBD2 as a possible D gene (5 bases). Trimming cost V 3 bases and J 8 bases, with 11 bases left between them. This CDR3 is built from 13 residues. Germline values: CDR1 LGHNA, CDR2 YSLEER. The CDR3 sequence is CASSHTRADEQFF. The CDR3 bases are TGCGCCAGCAGCCACACTAGGGCGGATGAGCAGTTCTTC.

The chain has TRBV28 and TRBJ1-5; D remains unclear. This CDR3 contains 14 residues. Germline CDR1 and CDR2: MDHEN and SYDVKM. The V gene lost 3 bases and the J gene lost 1 base, with 7 bases spanning the gap. Here the CDR3 reads CASSFPGSNQPQHF. In DNA, the CDR3 is TGTGCCAGCAGTTTTCCCGGGAGCAATCAGCCCCAGCATTTT.

The rearrangement links TRBV19 to TRBJ1-5, with unresolved D. Trimming removed 2 bases at V and 2 bases at J, with 16 bases between. Germline V gives CDR1 LNHDA, CDR2 SQIVND (reference sequence). The CDR3 covers 17 residues. The CDR3 loop is CASSILASGLRNQPQHF. DNA for the CDR3: TGTGCCAGTAGTATACTAGCTTCGGGTTTGCGCAATCAGCCCCAGCATTTT.

The sample holds a few counts of this clone. The chain is built from TRBV10-1 and TRBJ2-5; D is perhaps TRBD2 (5 bases). Germline-derived CDR1 and CDR2 are WNHNN and SYGVQD (reference sequence). The V and J ends lost 6 bases and 3 bases respectively, with 14 bases between them. The CDR3 has 14 amino acids. CDR3: CASSAWTHKETQYF. Written as DNA, the CDR3 is TGCGCCAGCAGCGCTTGGACTCACAAAGAGACCCAGTACTTC.

V is TRBV23-1 and J is TRBJ2-7; the D gene is possibly TRBD2 (7 bases). TRBV23-1 is an ORF for which the function is uncertain. With 3 bases removed from V and 5 bases from J, the gap between germline ends came to 14 bases. This CDR3 region has 14 residues. The DNA of the CDR3 is TGCGCCAGCAGTCACCTCCAGGGGACTAACGAGCAGTACTTC. Protein sequence: CASSHLQGTNEQYF.

This clone was counted only a few times. V and J are TRBV6-5 and TRBJ2-5, with D possibly being TRBD1 (6 bases). Germline V CDR1 and CDR2: MNHEY, SVGAGI. The V and J ends lost 10 bases and 4 bases respectively, with 19 bases between them. This CDR3 is 14 amino acids long. The CDR3 region is CATQARGLGETQYF. The CDR3 DNA sequence: TGTGCCACCCAGGCCAGGGGTCTGGGAGAGACCCAGTACTTC.

The chain uses TRBV6-1 and TRBJ1-4, with TRBD1 as a possible D gene (5 bases). The ends were cut back, 7 bases at V and 8 bases at J, with 17 bases in the middle. In germline, CDR1 is MNHNS, CDR2 SASEGT. The CDR3 is made up of 14 amino acids. This chain's CDR3 is CASTRTTSKEKLFF. The CDR3 nucleotides read TGTGCCAGCACTAGGACAACGAGTAAAGAAAAACTGTTTTTT.

Details on this clone: A read error may produce the germline difference seen at one junction end. The CDR3, as DNA: TGCGCCAGCAGCTTGGGGACAGGTCTATTCTATGGCTGCACCTTC. It encodes CASSLGTGLFYGCTF. V is TRBV5-1 and J is TRBJ1-2; 7 bases map to TRBD1. The CDR3 loop spans 15 amino acids. Looked up from germline, CDR1 is SGHRS and CDR2 is YFSETQ. Based on the CDR3 plus reference TRBV5-1 and TRBJ1-2, the full variable domain is KAGVTQTPRYLIKTRGQQVTLSCSPISGHRSVSWYQQTPGQGLQFLFEYFSETQRNKGNFPGRFSGRQFSNSRSEMNVSTLELGDSALYLCASSLGTGLFYGCTFGSGTRLTVV.

V and J are TRBV4-2 and TRBJ2-3; D is uncertain. The CDR3 has 16 residues. Germline CDR1 reads LGHNA; CDR2 reads YNFKEQ. The germline V and J ends were trimmed by 9 bases and 2 bases, with 21 bases remaining between them. CDR3 in DNA: TGTGCCAGTAGTGCCCTTAGCACTGCAAACACAGATACGCAGTATTTT. This translates into CASSALSTANTDTQYF.